This T cell receptor (beta chain) emerged from a study of OX40 agonist ivuxolimab in advanced cancers. Assay used: immunoSEQ multiplex PCR; TCRdb lists only in-frame clones, some missing. In the table there are about 76,000 clones, around four fifths of which are singletons. Trimming left V 3 bases short and J 4 bases short, with 9 bases between. Germline-derived CDR1 and CDR2 are SGHAT and FQDESV (reference sequence). CDR3 size: 13 residues. The chain joins TRBV11-1 to TRBJ1-1; D call uncertain. The specimen comprised CD4+ or CD8+ T cells sorted from blood, sampled in a trial of the OX40 agonist ivuxolimab. The TCR originated in an adult with an advanced solid tumor such as melanoma, head and neck, liver or kidney cancer. The chain's CDR3 is CASSFPWGTEAFF. DNA of the CDR3: TGTGCCAGCAGCTTCCCTTGGGGCACTGAAGCTTTCTTT. The variable domain in full, completed from reference TRBV11-1 and TRBJ1-1, reads EAEVAQSPRYKITEKSQAVAFWCDPISGHATLYWYRQILGQGPELLVQFQDESVVDDSQLPKDRFSAERLKGVDSTLKIQPAELGDSAMYLCASSFPWGTEAFFGQGTRLTVV.